Listed here are 24 T cell receptor beta chains from one sample, sequenced in a study of cytomegalovirus exposure and HLA in healthy donors. PCR was performed using 60 Vbeta and 13 Jbeta primers. Sequenced by immunoSEQ multiplex PCR; TCRdb stores in-frame clones only, minus some. This repertoire shows 150,000 to 200,000 clones, roughly 85% found once; its top ten account for roughly 8.8%. Material for sequencing was PBMCs. The receptors come from a man aged 18 to 35 in good health and CMV-seropositive.

The chain combines TRBV2 with TRBJ2-1, with 9 bases fitting TRBD1. Germline CDR1 and CDR2: SNHLY and FYNNEI. CDR3 length: 15 residues. The J segment lost 9 bases and the V segment lost 4 bases, leaving 10 bases of the junction unmatched. CDR3 sequence: CASSVSGQGWGEQFF. The CDR3 DNA reads TGTGCCAGCAGTGTTTCTGGACAGGGGTGGGGTGAGCAGTTCTTC.

The chain links TRBV4-1 to TRBJ1-2, with a possible D match to TRBD1 (5 bases). The germline CDR1 and CDR2 sequences are MGHRA and YSYEKL. Trimming removed 0 bases at V and 4 bases at J, with 6 bases between. CDR3 size: 13 residues. The CDR3 loop reads CASSQEGLYGYTF. CDR3 nucleotide sequence: TGCGCCAGCAGCCAAGAGGGGCTCTATGGCTACACCTTC.

J is TRBJ1-5 and V is TRBV7-9; D remains unclear. Germline-derived CDR1 and CDR2 are SEHNR and FQNEAQ (reference sequence). CDR3 size: 12 residues. V gave up 5 bases and J gave up 4 bases, with 6 bases separating them. The CDR3 is CASSQKNQPQHF. CDR3 coding DNA: TGTGCCAGCAGCCAAAAAAATCAGCCCCAGCATTTT. The variable domain in full, completed from reference TRBV7-9 and TRBJ1-5, reads DTGVSQNPRHKITKRGQNVTFRCDPISEHNRLYWYRQTLGQGPEFLTYFQNEAQLEKSRLLSDRFSAERPKGSFSTLEIQRTEQGDSAMYLCASSQKNQPQHFGDGTRLSIL.

The rearrangement uses TRBV19 and TRBJ2-7; 10 nucleotides match TRBD1. The CDR3 is 18 amino acids. Germline CDR1 and CDR2: LNHDA and SQIVND (reference sequence). V shed 3 bases and J 1 base; nucleotides not matched to a gene: 12. CDR3 in amino acids: CASSISGQGVLSSYEQYF. The CDR3 nucleotides read TGTGCCAGTAGTATTTCAGGACAGGGGGTTCTTAGTTCCTACGAGCAGTACTTC.

J is TRBJ2-3 and V is TRBV11-3; 9 nucleotides agree with TRBD1. This CDR3 contains 16 residues. The V and J ends lost 1 base and 2 bases, in that order; junction bases with no gene match: 4. Germline CDR1 is SGHNT and CDR2 is YENEEA. The chain's CDR3 is CASSLGRDRVTDTQYF. The CDR3 DNA follows: TGTGCCAGCAGCTTAGGCCGGGACAGGGTCACAGATACGCAGTATTTT.

The chain employs TRBV5-4 and TRBJ2-7; TRBD2 matches at 7 bases. This CDR3 region has 14 residues. Germline assignment: CDR1 SGHNT and CDR2 YYREEE (reference sequence). The V gene end was trimmed by 0 bases and the J gene end by 6 bases; junction bases not matched to a gene: 6. The CDR3: CASSLGRGNGEQYF. The CDR3 nucleotides read TGTGCCAGCAGCTTGGGGCGGGGGAACGGCGAGCAGTACTTC.

The chain recombines TRBV5-4 with TRBJ1-4; 9 bases agree with TRBD1. CDR1 is SGHNT, CDR2 YYREEE, per germline (reference sequence). This CDR3 spans 13 amino acids. The V gene end was trimmed by 4 bases and the J gene end by 9 bases; junction bases not matched to a gene: 4. CDR3 nucleotide sequence: TGTGCCAGCAGCCCGGGACAGGGTAAAAAACTGTTTTTT. The encoded protein is CASSPGQGKKLFF.

This rearrangement joins TRBV9 to TRBJ2-4; 7 positions agree with TRBD2. With V trimmed by 5 bases and J by 7 bases, 12 bases remained unmatched. This CDR3 contains 15 residues. Germline-derived CDR1 and CDR2 are SGDLS and YYNGEE. The CDR3 region is CASSRGLEFVNIQYF. CDR3 in DNA: TGTGCCAGCAGTCGAGGACTAGAGTTTGTGAACATTCAGTACTTC.

Details on this clone: One end of the junction varies from germline; a read error may be responsible. DNA of the CDR3: TGTGCCAGCACGGTCGAACCCTGGACCTCCCTAGAATCAGGGGCAATTTTC. This translates into CASTVEPWTSLESGAIF. The V gene is TRBV9, the J gene TRBJ1-2; a weak D match, TRBD1 (6 bases). Germline V CDR1 and CDR2: SGDLS, YYNGEE. The CDR3 has 17 residues.

The V gene is TRBV18, the J gene TRBJ1-4; the match to TRBD1 covers 8 bases. The trim removed 8 bases at V and 5 bases at J, leaving 4 bases unmatched. CDR3 length: 13 amino acids. Germline CDR1 KGHSH, CDR2 LQKENI. The CDR3 coding sequence is TGTGCCAGCGCTAGGGACAGGAATGAAAAACTGTTTTTT. It translates to CASARDRNEKLFF.

The chain recombines TRBV9 with TRBJ2-5; 10 bases align to TRBD1. V lost 2 bases to trimming and J lost 4 bases; unmatched junction nucleotides: 8. CDR3 length: 16 residues. Germline V gene lookup returns CDR1 SGDLS and CDR2 YYNGEE. The CDR3 reads CASSVQDRGSRETQYF. CDR3 DNA: TGTGCCAGCAGCGTTCAGGACAGGGGGTCAAGAGAGACCCAGTACTTC.

The V and J genes are TRBV19 and TRBJ1-5; 7 nucleotides align to TRBD1. This CDR3 comprises 15 residues. Looked up from germline, CDR1 is LNHDA and CDR2 is SQIVND (reference sequence). Unmatched junction bases numbered 3, after V lost 1 base and J lost 3 bases. The CDR3 DNA sequence: TGTGCCAGTAGTATAGGAGGGGGCTCCAATCAGCCCCAGCATTTT. Protein: CASSIGGGSNQPQHF.

The chain combines TRBV5-4 with TRBJ1-1; maybe TRBD1 (5 bases). Per germline, CDR1 SGHNT and CDR2 YYREEE (reference sequence). This CDR3 contains 13 residues. Trimming took off 4 bases at V and 1 base at J, with 8 bases between the two ends. The CDR3 sequence: CASSHDRNTEAFF. CDR3 bases: TGTGCCAGCAGCCATGACAGGAACACTGAAGCTTTCTTT.

CDR3 nucleotides: TGCGCCAGCAGCCCCTTTTCGGCGGGGGGGCCCACCGGGGAGCTGTTTTTT. The encoded protein is CASSPFSAGGPTGELFF. This chain joins TRBV4-1 and TRBJ2-2; 9 bases agree with TRBD2. The CDR3 contains 17 residues. The germline V gene has CDR1 MGHRA and CDR2 YSYEKL. The junction had 10 bases not matched to a gene; V was cut back by 4 bases and J by 4 bases.

The V and J genes are TRBV5-1 and TRBJ1-5, with a tentative D call TRBD1 (5 bases). Between the trimmed V and J ends, which lost 1 base and 0 bases, there was a span of 20 bases. Germline V gene lookup returns CDR1 SGHRS and CDR2 YFSETQ. The CDR3 is 19 residues long. The CDR3 coding sequence is TGCGCCAGCAGCTTGAGGGCCCGAATAGGGGAATATAGCAATCAGCCCCAGCATTTT. This translates into CASSLRARIGEYSNQPQHF.

This chain links TRBV6-4 with TRBJ2-5; no reliable D call. The ends were cut back, 3 bases at V and 0 bases at J, with 11 bases in the middle. The germline gives CDR1 MRHNA, CDR2 SNTAGT. The CDR3 contains 15 residues. CDR3 region: CASSENRPYQETQYF. For the CDR3, the DNA is TGTGCCAGCAGTGAAAACAGACCGTACCAAGAGACCCAGTACTTC.

Here the CDR3 DNA reads TGTGCCAGCAGCAGTCCGGGACAGGGGATAGATACGCAGTATTTT. As protein: CASSSPGQGIDTQYF. V and J are TRBV7-8 and TRBJ2-3; TRBD1 agrees at 10 bases. The CDR3 consists of 15 residues. Germline-derived CDR1 and CDR2 are SGHVS and FQNEAQ. J gave up 5 bases and V 5 bases, and 7 bases lay outside the gene matches.

The rearrangement joins TRBV5-8 to TRBJ2-7; D ambiguous. The ends were cut back, 3 bases at V and 0 bases at J, with 13 bases in the middle. Germline CDR1 reads SGHTS; CDR2 reads YDEGEE. This CDR3 has 15 residues. CDR3 bases: TGTGCCAGCAGCTCCGATCGGTCCCCCTCCTACGAGCAGTACTTC. Translating it yields CASSSDRSPSYEQYF.

The chain links TRBV4-3 to TRBJ1-1; D may be TRBD1 (6 bases). From germline, CDR1 is LGHNA and CDR2 YSLEER. The CDR3 has 14 residues. V was clipped by 0 bases and J by 9 bases, with 14 bases between them. The CDR3 loop reads CASSQDGAGQKAFF. The CDR3 region has the DNA TGCGCCAGCAGCCAAGACGGGGCAGGACAGAAAGCTTTCTTT.

CDR3 residues: CASSLLPRGHEKLFF. CDR3 DNA: TGTGCCAGCAGTTTATTGCCCAGGGGGCATGAAAAACTGTTTTTT. The chain couples TRBV27 to TRBJ1-4, with TRBD1 matching over 8 bases. This CDR3 is 15 amino acids long. Germline trimming cut 1 base from V and 6 bases from J; bases unmatched to any gene: 4. The germline CDR1 and CDR2 sequences are MNHEY and SMNVEV (reference sequence).

The chain combines TRBV7-6 with TRBJ2-3, with D unclear. Germline assignment: CDR1 SGHVS and CDR2 FNYEAQ. CDR3 length: 14 residues. V was pared by 5 bases and J by 0 bases, with 9 bases between. The CDR3 sequence is CASSPLTSTDTQYF. CDR3 nucleotide sequence: TGTGCCAGCAGCCCTTTAACTAGCACAGATACGCAGTATTTT.

V is TRBV7-9 and J is TRBJ1-4, with 10 bases lining up with TRBD1. The CDR3 covers 18 residues. CDR1 SEHNR and CDR2 FQNEAQ come from the germline V gene (reference sequence). Trimming removed 2 bases from V and 0 bases from J; junction bases left unmatched: 6. CDR3 sequence: CASSLPGQGPSTNEKLFF. The CDR3 coding sequence is TGTGCCAGCAGCTTACCGGGACAGGGGCCTTCAACTAATGAAAAACTGTTTTTT.

The rearrangement uses TRBV9 and TRBJ2-7, with 7 positions matching TRBD1. Germline V gives CDR1 SGDLS, CDR2 YYNGEE. The CDR3 covers 15 residues. Trimming at V came to 4 bases and at J to 3 bases, leaving 10 bases not matched to a gene. The CDR3 is CASSLKGADLYEQYF. The CDR3 DNA follows: TGTGCCAGCAGCCTCAAGGGGGCCGACCTCTACGAGCAGTACTTC.

This clone was picked up one time. The chain carries TRBV15 and TRBJ2-5; 7 bases line up with TRBD1. Germline V gene data show CDR1 as LNHNV and CDR2 as YYDKDF (reference sequence). Trimming cost V 3 bases and J 4 bases; bases outside gene matches: 5. This CDR3 region has 14 residues. The CDR3 loop is CATSRRQGAETQYF. In nucleotides, the CDR3 is TGTGCCACCAGCAGGAGACAGGGAGCAGAGACCCAGTACTTC.